Following are 27 T cell receptor beta chains from one sample sequenced in a study of cytomegalovirus exposure and HLA in healthy donors. This PCR relied on a set of 60 Vbeta primers and 13 Jbeta primers. Sequenced by immunoSEQ multiplex PCR; TCRdb stores in-frame clones only, minus some. In the table there are 160,000 or so clones, about three quarters of which are singletons. The sequencing input was PBMCs. All receptors derive from a man aged 35-49 years in good health and CMV-seronegative.

The rearrangement uses TRBV19 and TRBJ2-1; a weak D match, TRBD1 (5 bases). This CDR3 region has 13 residues. Deletions cut 3 bases from V and 9 bases from J, with 12 bases between. The germline CDR1 and CDR2 sequences are LNHDA and SQIVND (reference sequence). CDR3 nucleotides: TGTGCCAGTAGTATGTCTTGGGGCCCTGAGCAGTTCTTC. Its translation: CASSMSWGPEQFF. The full variable domain, completed using reference TRBV19 and TRBJ2-1, is DGGITQSPKYLFRKEGQNVTLSCEQNLNHDAMYWYRQDPGQGLRLIYYSQIVNDFQKGDIAEGYSVSREKKESFPLTVTSAQKNPTAFYLCASSMSWGPEQFFGPGTRLTVL.

V and J are TRBV30 and TRBJ1-4; no reliable D call. The CDR3 runs to 12 residues. Deletions cut 0 bases from V and 8 bases from J, with 7 bases between. Germline CDR1 is GTSNPN and CDR2 is SVGIG (reference sequence). CDR3 sequence reads: CAWSVQREKLFF. CDR3 bases: TGTGCCTGGAGTGTACAAAGAGAAAAACTGTTTTTT.

The chain combines TRBV5-1 with TRBJ2-3; 10 nucleotides match TRBD2. The CDR3 is made up of 16 amino acids. Germline CDR1 is SGHRS and CDR2 is YFSETQ. J lost 1 base, V lost 5 bases, and 7 bases had no gene match. The CDR3 DNA follows: TGCGCCAGCAGTCCCTCTAGCGGGGGAGGCACAGATACGCAGTATTTT. It codes for CASSPSSGGGTDTQYF.

The rearrangement uses TRBV29-1 and TRBJ2-7, with 7 bases aligning to TRBD1. This CDR3 is 12 amino acids long. Germline assignment: CDR1 SQVTM and CDR2 ANQGSEA. The ends lost 1 base at V and 3 bases at J; junction bases unmatched: 0. The DNA of the CDR3 is TGCAGCGTTGAAGGGGACAGCTACGAGCAGTACTTC. This sequence encodes CSVEGDSYEQYF.

As DNA, the CDR3 is TGTGCCAGTAGTCAAGACAGAGGAAACTATGGCTACACCTTC. Residues: CASSQDRGNYGYTF. The chain has TRBV19 and TRBJ1-2, with D perhaps matching TRBD1 (5 bases). Germline-derived CDR1 and CDR2 are LNHDA and SQIVND (reference sequence). This CDR3 has 14 amino acids. V dropped 5 bases and J dropped 2 bases, with 12 bases sitting between them.

The V call is TRBV7-8, the J call TRBJ2-5; 8 bases match TRBD1. CDR1 is SGHVS, CDR2 FQNEAQ, per germline. Unmatched junction bases numbered 2, after V lost 5 bases and J lost 0 bases. The CDR3 extends over 14 amino acids. The CDR3 sequence is CASSRDRYQETQYF. DNA for the CDR3: TGTGCCAGCAGCCGGGACAGGTACCAAGAGACCCAGTACTTC. The variable domain in full, with the rest retrieved from reference TRBV7-8 and TRBJ2-5, is GAGVSQSPRYKVAKRGQDVALRCDPISGHVSLFWYQQALGQGPEFLTYFQNEAQLDKSGLPSDRFFAERPEGSVSTLKIQRTQQEDSAVYLCASSRDRYQETQYFGPGTRLLVL.

This rearrangement joins TRBV7-7 to TRBJ2-2; tentative D call: TRBD2 (6 bases). V lost 1 base to trimming and J lost 0 bases, with 9 bases between them. Germline values: CDR1 SSHAT, CDR2 FNYEAQ (reference sequence). The CDR3 is made up of 16 amino acids. CDR3 region: CASSLGGEPNTGELFF. The DNA for the CDR3 is TGTGCCAGCAGCTTAGGCGGGGAGCCGAACACCGGGGAGCTGTTTTTT.

The rearrangement links TRBV11-2 to TRBJ2-3; D possibly corresponds to TRBD2 (7 bases). The CDR3 is made up of 15 amino acids. Deletions cut 5 bases from V and 2 bases from J, with 14 bases between. Germline V lookup: CDR1 SGHAT, CDR2 FQNNGV. CDR3 residues: CASSHKGGTTDTQYF. Written as DNA, the CDR3 is TGTGCCAGCAGCCACAAGGGGGGGACCACAGATACGCAGTATTTT. The variable domain in full, with the rest retrieved from reference TRBV11-2 and TRBJ2-3, is EAGVAQSPRYKIIEKRQSVAFWCNPISGHATLYWYQQILGQGPKLLIQFQNNGVVDDSQLPKDRFSAERLKGVDSTLKIQPAKLEDSAVYLCASSHKGGTTDTQYFGPGTRLTVL.

This chain connects TRBV4-3 to TRBJ2-5, with a possible D match to TRBD2 (5 bases). The CDR3 has 13 residues. The germline V gene encodes CDR1 LGHNA and CDR2 YSLEER. Trimming took off 0 bases at V and 4 bases at J, with 6 bases between the two ends. The CDR3 sequence is CASSQDGRETQYF. CDR3 nucleotides: TGCGCCAGCAGCCAAGATGGGAGAGAGACCCAGTACTTC.

The chain joins TRBV10-3 to TRBJ2-2; no definite D call. In germline, CDR1 is ENHRY, CDR2 SYGVKD. The V and J ends lost 5 bases and 4 bases respectively, with 5 bases between them. The length of the CDR3 is 12 residues. The CDR3 nucleotides are TGTGCCATCAGTTCAGGCACCGGGGAGCTGTTTTTT. It yields the protein CAISSGTGELFF.

J is TRBJ1-2 and V is TRBV27; 7 bases fit TRBD1. Looked up from germline, CDR1 is MNHEY and CDR2 is SMNVEV (reference sequence). V gave up 0 bases and J gave up 6 bases; unmatched junction bases: 4. The CDR3 totals 14 residues. For the CDR3, the DNA is TGTGCCAGCAGTTTATCCGGGACAGTAGATGGCTACACCTTC. Protein sequence: CASSLSGTVDGYTF.

The CDR3 nucleotides are TGTGCCAGCAGCTTTGGACTGTCGAACACCGGGGAGCTGTTTTTT. Translation gives CASSFGLSNTGELFF. The chain carries TRBV11-2 and TRBJ2-2; D is possibly TRBD2 (5 bases). The CDR3 consists of 15 residues. The ends were cut back, 3 bases at V and 0 bases at J, with 8 bases in the middle. Germline assignment: CDR1 SGHAT and CDR2 FQNNGV.

The chain uses TRBV5-1 and TRBJ1-2; TRBD1 matches at 8 bases. Germline V CDR1 and CDR2: SGHRS, YFSETQ. The junction had 8 bases not matched to a gene; V was cut back by 5 bases and J by 8 bases. This CDR3 is built from 13 residues. The CDR3 DNA follows: TGCGCCAGCAGGGCTAACACAGGGGGAGGCTACACCTTC. Protein sequence: CASRANTGGGYTF.

Only one count was recorded for this clone. V usage is TRBV7-2 and J usage is TRBJ1-2; TRBD1 matches 9 bases. Losses at the gene ends were 5 bases for V and 3 bases for J; bases not matched to a gene: 1. CDR1 is SGHTA, CDR2 FQGNSA, per germline. This CDR3 is built from 13 residues. CDR3 coding DNA: TGTGCCAGCAGCACAGGGGGCGACTATGGCTACACCTTC. This codes for CASSTGGDYGYTF.

Remarks on this clone: Other DNA sequences within the sample encode an identical CDR3. The chain recombines TRBV6-5 with TRBJ1-6; the match to TRBD1 covers 8 bases. The CDR3 is 14 residues long. Trimming removed 8 bases from V and 14 bases from J; junction bases left unmatched: 14. Germline CDR1 and CDR2: MNHEY and SVGAGI. The CDR3 DNA follows: TGTGCCAGCTCAAGCGGGGACAGGAAGCCAACCCTCCACTTT. This sequence encodes CASSSGDRKPTLHF.

The rearrangement uses TRBV19 and TRBJ1-5; unclear D gene. V lost 7 bases and J 6 bases, leaving 10 bases between the germline ends. Per the germline V gene, CDR1 is LNHDA and CDR2 is SQIVND (reference sequence). The CDR3 is 12 residues long. CDR3 protein: CASNKGGQPQHF. CDR3 coding DNA: TGTGCCAGTAATAAGGGAGGTCAGCCCCAGCATTTT.

This chain links TRBV4-1 with TRBJ1-2; 8 positions agree with TRBD1. Losses at the gene ends were 4 bases for V and 8 bases for J; bases not matched to a gene: 12. This CDR3 spans 15 amino acids. The germline CDR1 and CDR2 sequences are MGHRA and YSYEKL. DNA of the CDR3: TGCGCCAGCAGCCCAAGGGGGGGACAGGAGAAAGGCTACACCTTC. Its translation is CASSPRGGQEKGYTF.

This clone has a handful of counts. This chain connects TRBV7-8 to TRBJ1-5, with 9 nucleotides matching TRBD1. The V gene end was trimmed by 7 bases and the J gene end by 4 bases; junction bases not matched to a gene: 8. Germline CDR1 reads SGHVS; CDR2 reads FQNEAQ. This CDR3 spans 15 amino acids. The DNA for the CDR3 is TGTGCCAGCACCCGAGGGACAGGGCGTAATCAGCCCCAGCATTTT. Amino acids: CASTRGTGRNQPQHF.

This clone has just one count. The chain couples TRBV27 to TRBJ1-3; perhaps TRBD1 as D (5 bases). V was pared by 4 bases and J by 9 bases, with 10 bases between. The germline gives CDR1 MNHEY, CDR2 SMNVEV (reference sequence). This CDR3 contains 12 residues. The DNA for the CDR3 is TGTGCCAGCAGTTGGCAGACAGTCACCATATATTTT. This codes for CASSWQTVTIYF.

A few counts support this clone. V usage is TRBV4-1 and J usage is TRBJ2-5; possibly TRBD2 for D (6 bases). This CDR3 comprises 14 residues. The V and J ends lost 5 bases and 5 bases respectively, with 15 bases between them. Germline loops: CDR1 MGHRA, CDR2 YSYEKL. CDR3 in amino acids: CASSNSGLSETQYF. CDR3 in DNA: TGCGCCAGCAGCAACAGCGGGCTCTCGGAGACCCAGTACTTC.

The chain combines TRBV7-9 with TRBJ2-5, with D tentatively TRBD1 (6 bases). Germline CDR1 SEHNR, CDR2 FQNEAQ (reference sequence). Trimming removed 4 bases at V and 2 bases at J, with 14 bases between. This CDR3 contains 15 residues. CDR3 in amino acids: CASSSAQGPQETQYF. CDR3 sequence (DNA): TGTGCCAGCAGCTCAGCCCAGGGGCCGCAAGAGACCCAGTACTTC.

This clone was counted between two and nine times. The chain is built from TRBV7-2 and TRBJ2-2, with D possibly being TRBD2 (6 bases). The CDR3 is 13 amino acids. V lost 11 bases and J lost 3, with 13 bases in between. The germline V gene encodes CDR1 SGHTA and CDR2 FQGNSA. CDR3 sequence (DNA): TGTGCCTCTAGCGTCCGTGACACCGGGGAGCTGTTTTTT. The encoded protein is CASSVRDTGELFF.

This clone was detected only a few times. The chain couples TRBV11-2 to TRBJ2-7; a weak D match, TRBD1 (6 bases). Germline V gives CDR1 SGHAT, CDR2 FQNNGV. Trimming left V 4 bases short and J 0 bases short, with 13 bases between. CDR3 length equals 15 residues. The CDR3 DNA sequence: TGTGCCAGCAGCTCCTACAGGGTGAGCTCCTACGAGCAGTACTTC. As protein: CASSSYRVSSYEQYF.

This clone was found a few times. The chain links TRBV19 to TRBJ1-5; D is unresolved. The CDR3 extends over 16 amino acids. Deletions cut 0 bases from V and 3 bases from J, with 12 bases between. Germline CDR1 and CDR2: LNHDA and SQIVND (reference sequence). The chain's CDR3 is CASSIEGGQPNQPQHF. The CDR3 DNA reads TGTGCCAGTAGTATAGAAGGAGGGCAGCCCAATCAGCCCCAGCATTTT.

The rearrangement uses TRBV4-1 and TRBJ2-2, with 7 bases matching TRBD1. The CDR3 sequence is 17 residues long. From germline, CDR1 is MGHRA and CDR2 YSYEKL. Trimming removed 0 bases from V and 1 base from J; junction bases left unmatched: 5. CDR3 in amino acids: CASSQDWTGVNTGELFF. CDR3 bases: TGCGCCAGCAGCCAAGATTGGACAGGAGTGAACACCGGGGAGCTGTTTTTT.

This clone was seen once. The chain joins TRBV7-9 to TRBJ1-2, with D maybe TRBD1 (6 bases). This CDR3 comprises 13 residues. Trimming stripped 0 bases from V and 8 bases from J, with 10 bases between. CDR1 and CDR2 from the germline V gene are SEHNR and FQNEAQ (reference sequence). This CDR3 reads CASSLAGTPGYTF. As DNA, the CDR3 is TGTGCCAGCAGCTTAGCAGGGACACCAGGCTACACCTTC.

The rearrangement links TRBV19 to TRBJ2-7, with TRBD2 as a possible D gene (6 bases). CDR1 is LNHDA and CDR2 is SQIVND in the germline V gene (reference sequence). V was trimmed by 3 bases and J by 1 base, leaving 16 bases between them. The CDR3 is 16 residues long. The CDR3 DNA is TGTGCCAGTAGTATTACGCGGGATAGTTTTTCCTACGAGCAGTACTTC. It is translated as CASSITRDSFSYEQYF.